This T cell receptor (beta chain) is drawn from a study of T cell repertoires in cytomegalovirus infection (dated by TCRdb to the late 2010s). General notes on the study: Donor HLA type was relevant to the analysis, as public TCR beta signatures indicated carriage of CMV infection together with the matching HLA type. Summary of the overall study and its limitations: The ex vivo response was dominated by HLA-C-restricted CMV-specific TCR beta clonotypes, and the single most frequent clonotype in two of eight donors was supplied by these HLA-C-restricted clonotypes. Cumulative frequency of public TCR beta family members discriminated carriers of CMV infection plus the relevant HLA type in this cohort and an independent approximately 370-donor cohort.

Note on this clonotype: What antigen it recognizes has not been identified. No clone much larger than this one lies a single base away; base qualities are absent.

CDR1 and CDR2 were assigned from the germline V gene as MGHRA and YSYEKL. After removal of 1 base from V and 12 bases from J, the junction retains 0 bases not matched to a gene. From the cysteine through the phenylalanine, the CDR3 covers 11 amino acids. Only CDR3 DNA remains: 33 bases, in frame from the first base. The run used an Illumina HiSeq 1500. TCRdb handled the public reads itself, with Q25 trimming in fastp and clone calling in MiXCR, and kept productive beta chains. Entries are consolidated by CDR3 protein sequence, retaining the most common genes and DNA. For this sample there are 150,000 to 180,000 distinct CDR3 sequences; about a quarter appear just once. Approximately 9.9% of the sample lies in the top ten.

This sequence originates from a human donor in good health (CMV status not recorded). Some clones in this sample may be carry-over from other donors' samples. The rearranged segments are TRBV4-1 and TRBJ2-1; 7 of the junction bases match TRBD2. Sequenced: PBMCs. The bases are TGCGCCAGCAGCCAAGGGGGGGGGCAGTTCTTC. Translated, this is CASSQGGGQFF.